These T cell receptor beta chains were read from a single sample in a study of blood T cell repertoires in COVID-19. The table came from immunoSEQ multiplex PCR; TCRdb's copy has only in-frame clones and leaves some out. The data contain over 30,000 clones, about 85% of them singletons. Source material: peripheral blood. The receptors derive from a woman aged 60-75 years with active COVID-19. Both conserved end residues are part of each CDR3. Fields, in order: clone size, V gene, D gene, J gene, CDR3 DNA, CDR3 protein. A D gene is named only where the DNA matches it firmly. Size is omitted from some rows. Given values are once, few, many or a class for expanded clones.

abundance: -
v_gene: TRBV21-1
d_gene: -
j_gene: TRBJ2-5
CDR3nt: TGTGCCAGCAGCCTACAGGGCTTGGTAGAGACCCAGTACTTC
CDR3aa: CASSLQGLVETQYF

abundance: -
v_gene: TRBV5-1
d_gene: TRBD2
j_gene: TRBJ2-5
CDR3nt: TGCGCCAGCAGCATTAGCGGGAGGGCCGGGGAGACCCAGTACTTC
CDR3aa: CASSISGRAGETQYF

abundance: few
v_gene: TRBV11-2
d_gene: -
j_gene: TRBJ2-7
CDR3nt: TGTGCCAGCAGCCGCTGGACTCACGAGCAGTACTTC
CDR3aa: CASSRWTHEQYF

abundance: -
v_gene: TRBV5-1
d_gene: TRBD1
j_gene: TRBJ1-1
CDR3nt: TGCGCCAGCAGCCCGGGACAGGAACTGAACACTGAAGCTTTCTTT
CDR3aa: CASSPGQELNTEAFF

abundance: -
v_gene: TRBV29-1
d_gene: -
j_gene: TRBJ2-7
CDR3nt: TGCAGCGTGTTAGTCAGGGTTGACGAGCAGTACTTC
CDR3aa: CSVLVRVDEQYF

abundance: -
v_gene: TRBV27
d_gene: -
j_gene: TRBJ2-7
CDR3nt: TGTGCCAGCAGTGATTTTACCCAGGGTCGCTCCTACGAGCAGTACTTC
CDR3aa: CASSDFTQGRSYEQYF

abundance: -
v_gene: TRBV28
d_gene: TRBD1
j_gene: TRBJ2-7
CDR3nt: TGTGCCAGCAGTTTGACAGGGGGACGCTACGAGCAGTACTTC
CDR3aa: CASSLTGGRYEQYF

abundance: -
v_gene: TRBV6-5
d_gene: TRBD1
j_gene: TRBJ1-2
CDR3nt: TGTGCCAGCAGGGAGACAGGGTCGGACTATGGCTACACCTTC
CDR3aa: CASRETGSDYGYTF

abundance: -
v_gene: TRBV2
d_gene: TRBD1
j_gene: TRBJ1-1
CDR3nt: TGTGCCAGCAACAGGGGGCTAGGGAACACTGAAGCTTTCTTT
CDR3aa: CASNRGLGNTEAFF

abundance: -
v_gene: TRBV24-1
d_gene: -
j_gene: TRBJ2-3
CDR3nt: TGTGCCACCAGTGGAGGAACTAGCACAGATACGCAGTATTTT
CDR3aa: CATSGGTSTDTQYF

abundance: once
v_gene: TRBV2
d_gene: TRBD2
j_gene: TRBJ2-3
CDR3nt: TGTGCCAGCAGGGGGGGGACTGCTAGCACAGATACGCAGTATTTT
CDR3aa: CASRGGTASTDTQYF

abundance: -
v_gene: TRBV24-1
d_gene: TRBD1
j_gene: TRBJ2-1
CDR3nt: TGTGCCACCAGCTCCGGGACAGGGAGAAATGAGCAGTTCTTC
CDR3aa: CATSSGTGRNEQFF

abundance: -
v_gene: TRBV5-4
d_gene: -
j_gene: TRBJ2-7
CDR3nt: TGTGCCAGCAGCCCGGAGGGGACCTTCTCGGCCGAGCAGTACTTC
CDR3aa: CASSPEGTFSAEQYF

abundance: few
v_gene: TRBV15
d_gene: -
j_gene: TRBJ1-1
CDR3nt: TGTGCCACCAGCAGAGATCCCGCTGAAGCTTTCTTT
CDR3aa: CATSRDPAEAFF

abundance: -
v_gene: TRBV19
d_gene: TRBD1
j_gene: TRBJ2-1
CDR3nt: TGTGCCAGTAGCCCCGGGACAGGGGATTCGGATGAGCAGTTCTTC
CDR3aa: CASSPGTGDSDEQFF

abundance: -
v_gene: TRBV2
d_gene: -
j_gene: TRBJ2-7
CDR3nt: TGTGCCAGCAGTGTCGATCCTCAACTCTACGAGCAGTACTTC
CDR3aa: CASSVDPQLYEQYF

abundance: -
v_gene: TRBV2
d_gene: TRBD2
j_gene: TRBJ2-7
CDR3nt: TGTGCCAGTGGGGGGGGACTAGGTGGCGAGCAGTACTTC
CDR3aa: CASGGGLGGEQYF

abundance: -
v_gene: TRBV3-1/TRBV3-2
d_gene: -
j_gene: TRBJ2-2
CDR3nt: TGTGCCAGCAGCCAAGTCCTAGCCGGGGAGCTGTTTTTT
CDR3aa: CASSQVLAGELFF

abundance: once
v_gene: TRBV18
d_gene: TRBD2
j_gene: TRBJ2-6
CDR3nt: TGTGCCAGCTCACCGGGACTAGCGATATCTGGGGCCAACGTCCTGACTTTC
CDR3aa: CASSPGLAISGANVLTF

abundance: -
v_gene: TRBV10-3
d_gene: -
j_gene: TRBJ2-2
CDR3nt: TGTGCCATTAGCGGCCAGACGAACACCGGGGAGCTGTTTTTT
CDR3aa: CAISGQTNTGELFF

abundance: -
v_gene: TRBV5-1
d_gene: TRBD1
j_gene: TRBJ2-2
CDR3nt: TGCGCCAGCAGCGTACAGGGGGCGAACACCGGGGAGCTGTTTTTT
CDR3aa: CASSVQGANTGELFF

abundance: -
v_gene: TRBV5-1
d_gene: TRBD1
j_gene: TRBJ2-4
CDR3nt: TGCGCCAGCAGCTTCGGACAGGGTGAAAACATTCAGTACTTC
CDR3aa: CASSFGQGENIQYF

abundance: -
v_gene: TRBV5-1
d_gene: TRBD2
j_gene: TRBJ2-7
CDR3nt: TGCGCCAGCAGCCAAACTAGCGGGAGGTTCGAGCAGTACTTC
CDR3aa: CASSQTSGRFEQYF

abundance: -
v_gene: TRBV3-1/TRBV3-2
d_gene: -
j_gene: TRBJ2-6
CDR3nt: TGTGCCAGCAGCCAAGATATTGGGGCCAACGTCCTGACTTTC
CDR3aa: CASSQDIGANVLTF

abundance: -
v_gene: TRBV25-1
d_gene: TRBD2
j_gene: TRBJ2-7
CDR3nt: TGTGCCAGCAGTGCCTCGGGGACTAGAGGCGCCTACGAGCAGTACTTC
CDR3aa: CASSASGTRGAYEQYF

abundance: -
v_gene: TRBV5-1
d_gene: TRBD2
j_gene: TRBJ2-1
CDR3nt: TGCGCCAGCAGCTTGGGATTCGCGGGAGGTCTCTACAATGAGCAGTTCTTC
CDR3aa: CASSLGFAGGLYNEQFF

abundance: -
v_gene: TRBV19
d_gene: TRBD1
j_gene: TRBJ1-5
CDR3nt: TGTGCCAGTAGTCTATCCGGGACAGGGGGAAGCAATCAGCCCCAGCATTTT
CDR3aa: CASSLSGTGGSNQPQHF

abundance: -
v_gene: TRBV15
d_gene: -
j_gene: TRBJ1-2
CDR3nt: TGTGCCACCAGCAGAGAACCCCAAAGGGGTGGCTACACCTTC
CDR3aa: CATSREPQRGGYTF

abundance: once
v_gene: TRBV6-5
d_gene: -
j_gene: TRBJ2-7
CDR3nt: TGTGCCAGCAGTTACGCTGGGACATCACTCCGCCACGAGCAGTACTTC
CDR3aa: CASSYAGTSLRHEQYF

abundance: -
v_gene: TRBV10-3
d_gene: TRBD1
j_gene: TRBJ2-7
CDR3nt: TGTGCCATCAGTGACCGGGACAGAAACTACGAGCAGTACTTC
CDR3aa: CAISDRDRNYEQYF

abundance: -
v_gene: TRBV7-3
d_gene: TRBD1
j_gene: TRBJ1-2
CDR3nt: TGTGCCAGCAGTCTGACAGGACAGGGTATCTTGACTAACTATGGCTACACCTTC
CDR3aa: CASSLTGQGILTNYGYTF

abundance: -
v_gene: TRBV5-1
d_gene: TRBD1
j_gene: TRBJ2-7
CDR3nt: TGCGCCAGCAGCTTGGGGGGGACAGGGTCCTACGAGCAGTACTTC
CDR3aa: CASSLGGTGSYEQYF

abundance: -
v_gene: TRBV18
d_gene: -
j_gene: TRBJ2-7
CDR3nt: TGTGCCAGCTCACCGTCGTTCTCTGGTAGCGAGCAGTACTTC
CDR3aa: CASSPSFSGSEQYF

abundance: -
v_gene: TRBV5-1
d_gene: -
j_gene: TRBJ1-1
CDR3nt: TGCGCCAGCAGCTTGGGACAAGTATACACTGAAGCTTTCTTT
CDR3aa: CASSLGQVYTEAFF

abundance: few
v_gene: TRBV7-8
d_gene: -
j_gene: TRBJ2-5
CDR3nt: TGTGCCAGCAGCTTAGGCGACAACCGGGGGACCCAGTACTTC
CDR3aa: CASSLGDNRGTQYF

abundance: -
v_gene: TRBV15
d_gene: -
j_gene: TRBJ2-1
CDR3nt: TGTGCCACCAGCCTCGCTGGGCACAGGGTCTATGAGCAGTTCTTC
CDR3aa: CATSLAGHRVYEQFF